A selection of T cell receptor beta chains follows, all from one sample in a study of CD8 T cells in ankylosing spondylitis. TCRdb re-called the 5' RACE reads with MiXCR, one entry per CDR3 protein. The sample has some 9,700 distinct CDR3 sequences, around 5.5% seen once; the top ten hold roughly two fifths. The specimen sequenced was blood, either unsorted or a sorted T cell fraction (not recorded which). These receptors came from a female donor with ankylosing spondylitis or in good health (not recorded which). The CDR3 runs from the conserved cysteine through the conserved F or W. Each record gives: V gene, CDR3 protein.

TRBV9 CASSPTGQTYEQYF
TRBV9 CASSPLPPAGGRGGELFF
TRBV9 CASSVSGSGTDTQYF
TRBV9 CASSHRDRGYTGTDTQYF
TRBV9 CASSVAAPIGDEQFF
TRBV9 CASSTGPEQYF
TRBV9 CASSGGLAGGHEQFF
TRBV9 CASSVGGGRSYEQYF
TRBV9 CASSVEILAVYNEQFF
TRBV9 CASSPLVLLAGVGTQYF
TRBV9 CASSPPSDEQFF
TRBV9 CASSVSTGAYEQYF
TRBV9 CASSVPSSGGKDEQFF
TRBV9 CASSEGLYGYTF
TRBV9 CASGTGVTGELFF
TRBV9 CASSPGRSNTGELFF
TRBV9 CASSVGDRGYGYTF
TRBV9 CASSVAGTPHEQYF
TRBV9 CASSPVGRTDEKLFF
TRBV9 CASSGGLAGGEQFF
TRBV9 CASGLAGGTREQFF
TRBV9 CASSVGVDEQFF
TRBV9 CASSVGTGGYLYNEQFF
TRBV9 CASSVTSGELYNEQFF
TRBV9 CASSADGTWNEQFF
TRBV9 CASSVFAGEETQYF
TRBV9 CASSVGGTAHEQYF
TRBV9 CASSVAPDWNEQYF
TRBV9 CASSVDGEVDEKLFF
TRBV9 CASSVARAGDYGYTF
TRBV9 CASSAEGAATGELFF
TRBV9 CASSVGSFYWGQLIDGYTF
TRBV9 CASSAPPDTEAFF
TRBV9 CASSVGTASWEPQHF
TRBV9 CASSVGTDPYEQYF
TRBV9 CASSARTSGSNEQFF
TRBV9 CASSPGQAYNEQFF
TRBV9 CASSPSPGTVFYQQYF
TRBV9 CASSVGGGGNNEQFF
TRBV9 CASSPKRTSDEQYF
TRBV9 CASSEGLAGDNEQFF
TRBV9 CASSVGGSYNSPLHF
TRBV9 CASSTTLAGGAGELFF
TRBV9 CASSVEGSESSYEQYF
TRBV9 CASSSQHTGANVLTF